This is a list of T cell receptor beta chains from one sample in a study of Ad26.COV2.S vaccination and SARS-CoV-2 variants. Some clones are missing from TCRdb's copy, which holds only in-frame ones; the method was immunoSEQ multiplex PCR. Among around 350,000 clones listed, roughly 85% were seen once. Sequenced material: peripheral blood, taken in a trial of Ad26.COV2.S vaccine versus placebo. The receptors derive from a person aged 18-65 years who received the Ad26.COV2.S COVID-19 vaccine or a placebo. Each CDR3 is given with its conserved first and last residue. The order of the fields is clone size, V gene, J gene, D gene, CDR3 DNA, CDR3 protein. A D gene is named only where the DNA matches it firmly. Size values are once, few and many counts, or a class for expanded clones, and some rows have none.

clone_size: few
v_call: TRBV5-8
j_call: TRBJ2-5
d_call: TRBD2
cdr3_nt: TGTGCCAGCAGCTTGAGCGGGGGGGCGGAGACCCAGTACTTC
cdr3_aa: CASSLSGGAETQYF

clone_size: -
v_call: TRBV29-1
j_call: TRBJ1-3
d_call: -
cdr3_nt: TGCAGCGCTGCAAGGGTGGCTGGAAACACCATATATTTT
cdr3_aa: CSAARVAGNTIYF

clone_size: -
v_call: TRBV5-1
j_call: TRBJ2-7
d_call: -
cdr3_nt: TGCGCCAGCAGCTCAGACAGTCCCTCCTACGAGCAGTACTTC
cdr3_aa: CASSSDSPSYEQYF

clone_size: -
v_call: TRBV14
j_call: TRBJ2-1
d_call: -
cdr3_nt: TGTGCCAGCAGCCAAGTCGCGGGTTCGGTCAATGAGCAGTTCTTC
cdr3_aa: CASSQVAGSVNEQFF

clone_size: -
v_call: TRBV19
j_call: TRBJ2-7
d_call: TRBD2
cdr3_nt: TGTGCCAGTAGTCGCGGGCGGGGGGATACCTACGAGCAGTACTTC
cdr3_aa: CASSRGRGDTYEQYF

clone_size: -
v_call: TRBV24-1
j_call: TRBJ2-1
d_call: -
cdr3_nt: TGTGCCACCAGTCCTTCAGTCTCCTACAATGAGCAGTTCTTC
cdr3_aa: CATSPSVSYNEQFF

clone_size: -
v_call: TRBV5-6
j_call: TRBJ1-5
d_call: -
cdr3_nt: TGTGCCAGCAGCCTCAGACAGAATAGCAATCAGCCCCAGCATTTT
cdr3_aa: CASSLRQNSNQPQHF

clone_size: -
v_call: TRBV5-1
j_call: TRBJ1-2
d_call: -
cdr3_nt: TGCGCCAGCAGCTTGGGTCAGTCCGGCTACACCTTC
cdr3_aa: CASSLGQSGYTF

clone_size: -
v_call: TRBV19
j_call: TRBJ2-7
d_call: -
cdr3_nt: TGTGCCAGTAGTATCACGGGACACAGCTCCTACGAGCAGTACTTC
cdr3_aa: CASSITGHSSYEQYF

clone_size: -
v_call: TRBV28
j_call: TRBJ2-1
d_call: TRBD1
cdr3_nt: TGTGCCAGCAGTAAGACAGGGTGGGGTAACAATGAGCAGTTCTTC
cdr3_aa: CASSKTGWGNNEQFF

clone_size: -
v_call: TRBV27
j_call: TRBJ2-7
d_call: -
cdr3_nt: TGTGCCAGCAGTTTGTCAGGGGCGACCTACTCCTACGAGCAGTACTTC
cdr3_aa: CASSLSGATYSYEQYF

clone_size: once
v_call: TRBV20-1
j_call: TRBJ2-7
d_call: -
cdr3_nt: TGCAGTGCATCGGGCGCAGAGGAGCAGTACTTC
cdr3_aa: CSASGAEEQYF

clone_size: -
v_call: TRBV11-2
j_call: TRBJ2-5
d_call: -
cdr3_nt: TGTGCCAGCAGCCCCCAAGGCCGCAAGGTGGAGACCCAGTACTTC
cdr3_aa: CASSPQGRKVETQYF

clone_size: -
v_call: TRBV5-6
j_call: TRBJ2-5
d_call: TRBD1
cdr3_nt: TGTGCCAGCAGATCCCCCGGGACAGGGGAAGAGACCCAGTACTTC
cdr3_aa: CASRSPGTGEETQYF

clone_size: -
v_call: TRBV3-1/TRBV3-2
j_call: TRBJ2-2
d_call: TRBD1
cdr3_nt: TGTGCCAGCAGCCAAGTTCGGGACAGGGGGCTAGTCGCCGGGGAGCTGTTTTTT
cdr3_aa: CASSQVRDRGLVAGELFF

clone_size: -
v_call: TRBV7-8
j_call: TRBJ2-3
d_call: -
cdr3_nt: TGTGCCAGCAGCTCCCGTTCTAGCGGCACAGATACGCAGTATTTT
cdr3_aa: CASSSRSSGTDTQYF

clone_size: -
v_call: TRBV4-3
j_call: TRBJ1-6
d_call: -
cdr3_nt: TGCGCCAGCAGCCAAGAAGGAATCCGGGGATCACCCCTCCACTTT
cdr3_aa: CASSQEGIRGSPLHF

clone_size: -
v_call: TRBV11-2
j_call: TRBJ1-2
d_call: -
cdr3_nt: TGTGCCAGCAGCGTCACCCGGGGAAGCTATGGCTACACCTTC
cdr3_aa: CASSVTRGSYGYTF

clone_size: few
v_call: TRBV5-1
j_call: TRBJ2-2
d_call: -
cdr3_nt: TGCGCCAGCAGCCGGCAGGGTAGAGAGGAGGAGGAGCTGTTTTTT
cdr3_aa: CASSRQGREEEELFF

clone_size: -
v_call: TRBV5-6
j_call: TRBJ1-5
d_call: -
cdr3_nt: TGTGCCAGCAGTTTCGGACAGAATAGCAATCAGCCCCAGCATTTT
cdr3_aa: CASSFGQNSNQPQHF

clone_size: few
v_call: TRBV24-1
j_call: TRBJ2-5
d_call: -
cdr3_nt: TGTGCCACCAGTGATTTACCCCGAGACGGTCGAGAGACCCAGTACTTC
cdr3_aa: CATSDLPRDGRETQYF

clone_size: -
v_call: TRBV9
j_call: TRBJ1-1
d_call: TRBD1
cdr3_nt: TGTGCCAGCAGCCCAGGGGGTGACGACACTGAAGCTTTCTTT
cdr3_aa: CASSPGGDDTEAFF

clone_size: few
v_call: TRBV2
j_call: TRBJ2-2
d_call: -
cdr3_nt: TGTGCCAGCAGTGTTCGGTCCCCCGACACCGGGGAGCTGTTTTTT
cdr3_aa: CASSVRSPDTGELFF

clone_size: -
v_call: TRBV19
j_call: TRBJ2-2
d_call: -
cdr3_nt: TGTGCCAGTAGTCCCAGGAACAGATTGAACACCGGGGAGCTGTTTTTT
cdr3_aa: CASSPRNRLNTGELFF

clone_size: -
v_call: TRBV5-4
j_call: TRBJ2-4
d_call: TRBD2
cdr3_nt: TGTGCCAGCAGCTTGGGTTCTAGCGGGGCCAAAAACATTCAGTACTTC
cdr3_aa: CASSLGSSGAKNIQYF

clone_size: -
v_call: TRBV7-2
j_call: TRBJ2-3
d_call: TRBD1
cdr3_nt: TGTGCCAGCAGCTCTCGGGACAGGGGATCAGATACGCAGTATTTT
cdr3_aa: CASSSRDRGSDTQYF

clone_size: -
v_call: TRBV7-6
j_call: TRBJ2-5
d_call: TRBD1
cdr3_nt: TGTGCCAGCAGCTCAAGACAGGGTTTTGAGCAAGAGACCCAGTACTTC
cdr3_aa: CASSSRQGFEQETQYF

clone_size: -
v_call: TRBV25-1
j_call: TRBJ2-5
d_call: TRBD1
cdr3_nt: TGTGCCAGCAGTGAGGGACAGCCCCAAGAGACCCAGTACTTC
cdr3_aa: CASSEGQPQETQYF

clone_size: -
v_call: TRBV28
j_call: TRBJ2-1
d_call: TRBD1
cdr3_nt: TGTGCCAGCAGTGCAATACAGGGGGCGTTTAATGAGCAGTTCTTC
cdr3_aa: CASSAIQGAFNEQFF

clone_size: -
v_call: TRBV5-4
j_call: TRBJ1-4
d_call: -
cdr3_nt: TGTGCCAGCAGCTTGTACGGACAGATGCCCGCTAATGAAAAACTGTTTTTT
cdr3_aa: CASSLYGQMPANEKLFF

clone_size: once
v_call: TRBV18
j_call: TRBJ1-3
d_call: -
cdr3_nt: TGTGCCAGCTCACCACTGGGCCCAGTGGCTGGAAACACCATATATTTT
cdr3_aa: CASSPLGPVAGNTIYF

clone_size: -
v_call: TRBV7-9
j_call: TRBJ2-3
d_call: -
cdr3_nt: TGTGCCAGCAGCCCGGGACAAAGCACAGATACGCAGTATTTT
cdr3_aa: CASSPGQSTDTQYF

clone_size: -
v_call: TRBV5-1
j_call: TRBJ1-1
d_call: TRBD1
cdr3_nt: TGCGCCAGCAGCTTGGGTTGGGGACAGGGGGCGATAAGCGAAGCTTTCTTT
cdr3_aa: CASSLGWGQGAISEAFF

clone_size: -
v_call: TRBV7-6
j_call: TRBJ1-6
d_call: -
cdr3_nt: TGTGCCAGCAGCACTGGGGGGGCCAGGGATTCACCCCTCCACTTT
cdr3_aa: CASSTGGARDSPLHF